This TCR beta chain originates from a study of shared clonotypes between healthy human individuals. The V gene end was trimmed by 6 bases and the J gene end by 3 bases; junction bases not matched to a gene: 7. CDR1 is MNHEY, CDR2 SMNVEV, per germline (reference sequence). The length of the CDR3 is 15 residues. The data were produced by immunoSEQ multiplex PCR, yet TCRdb's version contains in-frame clones alone and is incomplete. The sample records hundreds of thousands of clones, 80% to 95% being singletons. Terminally differentiated effector memory CD45RA+ cells were left out of the naive CD8 fraction, which was CD45RO-negative and positively selected for CCR7.

This chain links TRBV27 with TRBJ2-7; 11 bases match TRBD2. What was sequenced was naive CD8+ T cells sorted from blood. This clonotype was sampled from a man aged 30-40 years in good health. CDR3: CASRIRLAGSYEQYF. The CDR3 DNA follows: TGTGCCAGCAGGATCCGACTAGCGGGAAGCTACGAGCAGTACTTC.